The source of this TCR beta chain is a study of cytomegalovirus exposure and HLA in healthy donors. This clone was recorded a few times. Its target is unknown. The PCR employed 60 Vbeta primers together with 13 Jbeta primers. Assay: immunoSEQ multiplex PCR; the TCRdb copy retains only in-frame clones and omits some. The table records about 130,000 clones, about 82% of them present only once. Study results and caveats: TCR beta V- and J-gene trimming, according to a later analysis, was linked to a missense DCLRE1C variant. Previous analysis showed most TCR beta V segments were productive about 90% or about 30% of the time. The listing of roughly 160 TCR beta chains classed them as cytomegalovirus-associated. Presence/absence analysis assumed near-uniform sequencing depth across donors.

The CDR3 consists of 16 residues. Germline V gene data show CDR1 as SGHTA and CDR2 as FQGTGA. V trimming: 0 bases; J trimming: 5 bases; junction bases outside the gene matches: 6. The specimen was PBMCs. The clonotype originates from a man younger than 45 in good health. This chain joins TRBV7-3 and TRBJ2-1; 8 bases map to TRBD2. CDR3 amino acids: CASSLTLAGRNNEQFF. CDR3 in DNA: TGTGCCAGCAGCTTAACGCTAGCGGGCAGAAACAATGAGCAGTTCTTC.